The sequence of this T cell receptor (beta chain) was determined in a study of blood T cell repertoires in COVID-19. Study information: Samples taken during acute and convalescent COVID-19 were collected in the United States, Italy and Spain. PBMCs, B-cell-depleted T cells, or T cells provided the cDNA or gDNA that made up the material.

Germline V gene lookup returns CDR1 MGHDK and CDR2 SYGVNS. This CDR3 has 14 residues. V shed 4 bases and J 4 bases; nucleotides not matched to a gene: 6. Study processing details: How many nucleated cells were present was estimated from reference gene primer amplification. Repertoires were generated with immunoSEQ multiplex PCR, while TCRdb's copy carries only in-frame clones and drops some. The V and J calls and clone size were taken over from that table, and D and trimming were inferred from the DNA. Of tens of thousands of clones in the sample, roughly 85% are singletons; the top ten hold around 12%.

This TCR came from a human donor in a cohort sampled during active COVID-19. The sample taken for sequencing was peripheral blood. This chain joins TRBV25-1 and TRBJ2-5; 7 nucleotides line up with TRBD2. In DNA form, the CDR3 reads TGTGCCAGCAGTGCCCGGGGGGTCGGAGAGACCCAGTACTTC. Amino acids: CASSARGVGETQYF.